This T cell receptor beta chain was profiled in a study of cytomegalovirus exposure and HLA in healthy donors (dated by TCRdb to about 2017). For the study in its entirety: An earlier analysis of some 500 of the donors reported 250 to 300 Gb of sequence data and approximately 110 million unique TCR beta sequences from about 179 million T cells. A later genetic analysis used genome-wide SNP genotypes for 398 of the 666 donors, treating that subset as a discovery cohort. Of the roughly 400 genotyped donors, about 80% fell in the genetic ancestry cluster associated with self-reported Caucasian donors. Rather than drawing on any new phenotypic data, the later analysis identified candidate immune exposures from TCR beta sequences and the way those sequences occurred across donors. The study used immunosequencing to profile the T cell repertoires of approximately 640 subjects and linked those repertoires to cytomegalovirus serostatus. In an earlier analysis of 500 to 650 of the donors, high-throughput TCR beta sequencing was used to judge whether each TCR beta V gene segment behaved as functional or pseudogenic. Typing coverage varied by locus: roughly 620-640 donors for A, B, C, DRB1 and DQB1; some 520 for DQA1; around 570 for DPA1; roughly 470 for DPB1. A later analysis re-examined previously published TCR beta repertoires from 600 to 700 donors and added high-resolution HLA genotyping to investigate patterns of TCR occurrence. Every repertoire in the discovery cohort had been generated on one and the same sequencing platform. The study was designed to test whether signatures of past pathogen exposure could be identified by cataloging public T cell receptors. Along with the roughly 670-subject first cohort, a separate validation cohort of 120 different subjects was used. Class I and class II HLA loci were covered by the typing at four-digit resolution. Across under 500 genotyped donors of the cohort, an average of approximately 220,000 unique TCR beta nucleotide sequences per donor were sequenced, and approximately 19% of those sequences were non-productive. To predict cytomegalovirus infection status, the study combined high-throughput TCR immunosequencing, statistical association of individual TCRs with disease status, and machine learning. About 310 gigabases of sequencing data and 70 million to 85 million unique TCR sequences were included in an early release covering roughly 700 HLA-typed donors. Roughly five DR-DQ haplotypes were handled as single units for association and clustering, since linkage in the cohort was strong. Donor age, sex, ethnicity and CMV serostatus were compiled alongside the repertoire data. On the study overall, not on this receptor specifically: Across donors, most TCR sequences were observed very rarely, whereas some public TCRs were present in many individuals. A further reported finding was that TCR beta sequences accurately predicted the HLA-A and HLA-B alleles for most subjects in the first cohort. The classifier was reported to diagnose cytomegalovirus status with high specificity and sensitivity in both the original and validation cohorts. In a later analysis, several top co-occurrence clusters were reported to appear linked to parvovirus B19, influenza, CMV and Epstein-Barr virus. This cohort had only TCR beta chains sequenced, and the lack of alpha or paired-chain data limited which features could be detected. In vitro tests confirmed that three of the cytomegalovirus-associated TCR beta chains recognize cytomegalovirus antigens. For the cohort, immune exposure information was limited to CMV serostatus. According to a later analysis, most CMV-associated TCR beta chains appeared to be HLA-restricted, and the HLA associations seemed to be driven largely by CMV exposure. According to a later genetic analysis, donors in an Asian-associated ancestry cluster had fewer N-insertions in productive TCRs than the approximately 700-donor mean. Because HLA typing was missing for some donors at each locus, association tests included only the typed subset. In a later analysis, HLA-associated TCR beta chains were found to be more clonally expanded and to have lower generation probabilities than equally common non-associated chains. Linkage disequilibrium might explain the correlated functional status among segregating V segments, but an unknown experimental factor could not be excluded. Because the 87-base-pair reads could not distinguish some IMGT-functional V segments, including TRBV6-2 and TRBV6-3, those segments were excluded. A group of highly shared sequence variants was considered likely to be a technical artifact of the sequencing pipeline. In a later analysis, TCR association rates were found to vary across HLA loci, with the most associated TCRs seen for DRB1 alleles and the fewest for HLA-C alleles. An association between a missense DCLRE1C variant and V-gene and J-gene trimming of TCR beta chains was found in a later genetic analysis and replicated in an independent cohort. Because counts were too low, 15 to 20 rarely observed V segments, including chromosome 9 orphons, were excluded from the earlier analysis of a few hundred of the donors. Specific HLA alleles were associated with 16,951 TCR beta sequences at a false discovery rate of 0.05 in a later analysis. A total of 164 TCR beta chains were listed by the study as associated with cytomegalovirus. Assigning TCR associations to individual alleles was difficult when HLA alleles, especially DR and DQ, strongly co-occurred. The authors suggested that the approach could potentially be generalized to other disease states and immunological phenotypes. Roughly uniform sequencing depth across donors was assumed in presence/absence analyses, although this assumption may not hold. An earlier analysis of 450 to 750 of the donors showed that most TCR beta V segments appeared in productive rearrangements either about 90% or about 30% of the time, which broadly matched IMGT annotations.

Concerning this clone: There is no known antigen for this receptor. The input lacks base qualities; no much larger clone sits a single base away.

To prepare the library, the immunoSEQ multiplex PCR assay was applied. A mixture of 60 forward primers for TCR Vbeta segments and 13 reverse primers for TCR Jbeta segments was used in the multiplex PCR. The CDR3 region of rearranged TCR beta genes was amplified from genomic DNA by a multiplex PCR assay. The amplified TCR beta libraries were sequenced on the Illumina HiSeq System as 87-base-pair reads. The study's processing was this. A later analysis tallied approximately 87 million unique TCR beta chains across the approximately 670 repertoires, and around 9.9 million of those chains were shared by two or more donors. To remove PCR and sequencing errors, raw reads were error-corrected and collapsed into unique sequences using a nearest-neighbor algorithm that merged closely related sequences. To assign V, D and J gene segments, CDR3 sequences were aligned to IMGT reference sequences. For a sequence to be retained, a match of at least six nucleotides to both a V gene segment and a J gene segment was required. Rearrangements were called productive when the CDR3 lacked stop codons and stayed in frame with V and J; all others were non-productive. Following IMGT convention, CDR3 was defined as the stretch from the second conserved V-encoded cysteine to the conserved J-encoded phenylalanine. The earlier analysis of about 530 of the donors excluded any sequence lacking an unambiguous match to a single V gene segment. An earlier analysis of 500 to 700 of the donors classified V segments as functional when productive rearrangements were above 56.7% and as segregating when the standard deviation between donors was above 5%. A statistical classification framework was developed to diagnose cytomegalovirus status using the catalog of TCR beta chain sequences. In a later analysis, V and J genes were assigned by comparing TCR nucleotide sequences against IMGT/GENE-DB human TR gene sequences. Using the TCRdist pipeline, a later analysis assigned CDR3 sequences along with most-parsimonious VDJ recombination scenarios. A later analysis defined each TCR beta chain by its CDR3 amino acid sequence plus V-gene family, and excluded reads lacking a unique V-gene family. To address suspected cross-contamination and a sequencing artifact, a later analysis removed 550 to 750 highly shared, low-generation-probability nucleotide sequences. For each public chain, a later analysis derived a clonal expansion index from normalized ranks of inferred template counts within each repertoire. A later analysis computed generation probabilities with a VDJ recombination model fitted to out-of-frame rearrangements, and checked the results against IGoR. A later analysis scored TCR-TCR, TCR-HLA and TCR-CMV co-occurrence with hypergeometric tests, applying a repertoire-size bias correction to TCR pairs. False discovery rates were estimated in a later analysis by permuting HLA or CMV assignments 20 times. A later analysis grouped co-occurring TCRs with DBSCAN, adding TCRdist sequence similarity when clustering within HLA-allele-positive subsets. Repertoires with fewer than 30,000 or more than 120,000 public chains, plus five repertoires with anomalous nucleotide sharing, were excluded from co-occurrence clustering. What TCRdb holds here is the immuneACCESS table cut down to in-frame rearrangements. Part of the clones is not present; checked against another copy, under half of the missing clones reflect an unresolved V gene, and the others are unexplained. V, J and clone size are those of that table, while D and trimming were read from the DNA. The sample table shows about 160,000 clones, and around 88% are seen once. The ten largest clones take up under 2% of the sample.

The cohort consisted of hundreds of healthy bone marrow donors. At the time of sampling, every cohort member was nominally healthy, though immune exposures that went unrecorded were likely present. The donor tested CMV seronegative and was one of the 352 seronegative cohort members. Each donor provided a peripheral blood sample, and peripheral blood mononuclear cells were used for TCR beta sequencing. Genomic DNA extraction from the blood cell samples was performed with the Qiagen DNeasy Blood Extraction Kit. Taken from cysteine to phenylalanine, the CDR3 has 13 residues. The CDR3 DNA has 39 bases and is translated from base 1. Taken from the germline V gene (reference sequence), the CDR1 and CDR2 loops are MNHEY and SMNVEV. Relative to germline, V is 5 bases shorter and J is 6 bases shorter, with 13 bases between their ends.

The sequence joins TRBV27 to TRBJ1-2; matching of 5 bases hints at TRBD1 as the D gene. The sequence was obtained from a woman aged 18-30 years in good health and CMV-seronegative. What was sequenced was PBMCs. Here is the DNA: TGTGCCAGCAGTACCCCCGGGGGGGATGGCTACACCTTC. The resulting protein is CASSTPGGDGYTF.